This T cell receptor (beta chain) was found in a study of early T cells in non-severe SARS-CoV-2 infection. On this clonotype: Possible read error: a much larger clone is one base away.

TCRdb fed the 5' RACE reads into MiXCR, producing one record per CDR3 protein. The table shows about 46,000 distinct CDR3 sequences, with less than 6.5% occurring only once. CDR3 length: 14 residues. The germline V gene encodes CDR1 SGHTA and CDR2 FQGNSA. This sequence was found in an adult who was a healthcare worker with PCR-confirmed SARS-CoV-2 infection or an uninfected control (not recorded which). The rearrangement uses TRBV7-2 and TRBJ2-1; no definite D call. Specimen: whole blood, collected at baseline. In DNA, the CDR3 is TGTGCCAGCAGCTTAGCGCCTCCATACAATGAGCGGTTCTTC. The encoded protein is CASSLAPPYNERFF.